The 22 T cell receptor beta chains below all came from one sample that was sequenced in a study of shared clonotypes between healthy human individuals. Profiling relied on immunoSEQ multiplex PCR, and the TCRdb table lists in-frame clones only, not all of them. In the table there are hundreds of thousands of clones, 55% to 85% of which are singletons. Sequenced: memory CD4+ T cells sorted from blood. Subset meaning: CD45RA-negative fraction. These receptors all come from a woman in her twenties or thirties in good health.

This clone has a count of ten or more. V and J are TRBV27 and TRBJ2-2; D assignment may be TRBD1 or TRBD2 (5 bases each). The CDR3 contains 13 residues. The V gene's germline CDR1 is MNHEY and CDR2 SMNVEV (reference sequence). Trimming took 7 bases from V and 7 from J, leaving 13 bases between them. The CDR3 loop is CASTRWGIGELFF. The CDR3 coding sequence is TGTGCCAGCACCCGGTGGGGGATCGGGGAGCTGTTTTTT.

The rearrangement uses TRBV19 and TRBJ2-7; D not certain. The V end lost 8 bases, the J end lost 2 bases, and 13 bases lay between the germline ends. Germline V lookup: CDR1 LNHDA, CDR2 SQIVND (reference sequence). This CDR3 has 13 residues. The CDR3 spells CASGGNPTYEQYF. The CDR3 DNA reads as TGTGCCAGTGGTGGGAACCCAACCTACGAGCAGTACTTC.

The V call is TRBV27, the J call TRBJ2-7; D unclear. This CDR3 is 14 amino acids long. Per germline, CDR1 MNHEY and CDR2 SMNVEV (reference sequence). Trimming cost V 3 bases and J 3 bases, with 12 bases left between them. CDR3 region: CASSFSGPNYEQYF. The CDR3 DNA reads TGTGCCAGCAGTTTTTCAGGACCTAACTACGAGCAGTACTTC.

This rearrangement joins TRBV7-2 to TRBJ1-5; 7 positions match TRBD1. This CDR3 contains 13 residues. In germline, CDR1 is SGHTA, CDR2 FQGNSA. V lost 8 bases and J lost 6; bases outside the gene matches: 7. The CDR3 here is CASGRTGAQPQHF. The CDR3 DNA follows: TGTGCCAGCGGCCGGACAGGAGCTCAGCCCCAGCATTTT.

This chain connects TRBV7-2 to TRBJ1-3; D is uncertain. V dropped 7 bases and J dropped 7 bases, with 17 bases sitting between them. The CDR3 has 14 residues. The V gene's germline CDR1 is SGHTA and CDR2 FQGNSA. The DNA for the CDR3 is TGTGCCAGCACCCCGGACGCCCTTGGGAACACCATATATTTT. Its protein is CASTPDALGNTIYF.

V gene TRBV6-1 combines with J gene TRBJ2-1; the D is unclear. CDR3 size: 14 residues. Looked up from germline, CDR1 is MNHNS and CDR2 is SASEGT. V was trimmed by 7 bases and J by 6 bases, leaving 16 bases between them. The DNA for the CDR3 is TGTGCCAGCAACATCAAACAGATAGCCAATGAGCAGTTCTTC. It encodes CASNIKQIANEQFF.

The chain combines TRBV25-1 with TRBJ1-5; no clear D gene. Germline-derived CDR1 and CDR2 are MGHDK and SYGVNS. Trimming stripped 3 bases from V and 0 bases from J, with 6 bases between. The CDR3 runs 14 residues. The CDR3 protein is CASSESYSNQPQHF. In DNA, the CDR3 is TGTGCCAGCAGTGAGTCCTATAGCAATCAGCCCCAGCATTTT.

CDR3 sequence: CASSFEGSSNQPQHF. CDR3 DNA sequence: TGTGCCAGCAGCTTTGAGGGTAGCAGCAATCAGCCCCAGCATTTT. The V call is TRBV7-8, the J call TRBJ1-5, with unresolved D. Germline CDR1 is SGHVS and CDR2 is FQNEAQ. V dropped 3 bases and J dropped 1 base, with 10 bases sitting between them. The CDR3 covers 15 residues.

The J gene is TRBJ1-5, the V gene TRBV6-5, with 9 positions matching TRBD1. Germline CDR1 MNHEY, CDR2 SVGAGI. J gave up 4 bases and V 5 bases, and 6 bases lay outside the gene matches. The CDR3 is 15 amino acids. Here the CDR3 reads CASSSTGGLNQPQHF. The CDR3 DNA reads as TGTGCCAGCAGTAGCACAGGGGGCTTAAATCAGCCCCAGCATTTT.

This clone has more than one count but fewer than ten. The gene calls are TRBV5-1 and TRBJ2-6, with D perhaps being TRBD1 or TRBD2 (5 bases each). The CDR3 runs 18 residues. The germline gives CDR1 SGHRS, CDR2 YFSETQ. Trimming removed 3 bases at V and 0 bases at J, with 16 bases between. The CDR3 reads CASSSHGTQSSGANVLTF. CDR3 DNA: TGCGCCAGCAGCTCCCACGGGACGCAGAGCTCTGGGGCCAACGTCCTGACTTTC.

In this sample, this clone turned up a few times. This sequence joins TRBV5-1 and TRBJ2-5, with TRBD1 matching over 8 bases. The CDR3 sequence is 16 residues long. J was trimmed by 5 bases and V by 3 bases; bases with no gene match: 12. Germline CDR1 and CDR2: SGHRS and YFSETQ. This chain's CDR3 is CASSWGPDRDGETQYF. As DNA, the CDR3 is TGCGCCAGCAGCTGGGGTCCGGACAGGGACGGGGAGACCCAGTACTTC.

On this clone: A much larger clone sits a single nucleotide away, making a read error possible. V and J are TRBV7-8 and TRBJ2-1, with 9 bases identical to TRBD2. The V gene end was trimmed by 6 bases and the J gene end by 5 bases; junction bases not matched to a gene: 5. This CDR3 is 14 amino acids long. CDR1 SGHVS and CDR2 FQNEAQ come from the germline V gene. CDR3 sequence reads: CASRPGLADNEQFF. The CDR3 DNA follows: TGTGCCAGCAGACCGGGACTAGCAGACAATGAGCAGTTCTTC.

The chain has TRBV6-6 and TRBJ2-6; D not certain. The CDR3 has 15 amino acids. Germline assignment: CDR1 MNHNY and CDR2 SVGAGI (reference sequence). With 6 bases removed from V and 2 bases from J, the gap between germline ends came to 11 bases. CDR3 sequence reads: CASSPGPTGANVLTF. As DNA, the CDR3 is TGTGCCAGCAGCCCCGGACCAACTGGGGCCAACGTCCTGACTTTC.

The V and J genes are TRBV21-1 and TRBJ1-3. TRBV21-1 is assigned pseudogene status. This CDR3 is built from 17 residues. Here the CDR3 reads CASSKWEGKSSGNTIYF. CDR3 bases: TGTGCCAGCAGCAAATGGGAAGGGAAGAGCTCTGGAAACACCATATATTTT.

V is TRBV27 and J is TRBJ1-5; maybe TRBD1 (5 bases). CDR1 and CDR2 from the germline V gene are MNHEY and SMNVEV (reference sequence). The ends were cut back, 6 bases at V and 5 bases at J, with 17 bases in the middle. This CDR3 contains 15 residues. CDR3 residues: CASRQPGSGDQPQHF. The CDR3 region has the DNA TGTGCCAGCAGACAACCAGGGTCTGGAGATCAGCCCCAGCATTTT.

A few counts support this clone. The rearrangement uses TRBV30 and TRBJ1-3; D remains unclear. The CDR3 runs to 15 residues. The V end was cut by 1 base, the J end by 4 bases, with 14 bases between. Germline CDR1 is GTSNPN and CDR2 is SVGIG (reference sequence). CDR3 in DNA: TGTGCCTGGAGTGCAGCGAGTGTGGGCGGAAACACCATATATTTT. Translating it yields CAWSAASVGGNTIYF.

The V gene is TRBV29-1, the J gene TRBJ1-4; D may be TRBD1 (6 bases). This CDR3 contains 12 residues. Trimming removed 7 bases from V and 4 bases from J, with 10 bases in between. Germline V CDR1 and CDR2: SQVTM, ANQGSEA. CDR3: CSAQGINEKLFF. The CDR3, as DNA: TGCAGCGCACAGGGAATTAATGAAAAACTGTTTTTT.

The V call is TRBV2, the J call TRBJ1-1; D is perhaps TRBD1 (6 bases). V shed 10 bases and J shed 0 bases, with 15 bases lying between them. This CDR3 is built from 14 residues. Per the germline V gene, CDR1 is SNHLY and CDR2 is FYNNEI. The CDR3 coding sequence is TGTGCCACGGCGAGTCAGGGGATGAACACTGAAGCTTTCTTT. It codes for CATASQGMNTEAFF.

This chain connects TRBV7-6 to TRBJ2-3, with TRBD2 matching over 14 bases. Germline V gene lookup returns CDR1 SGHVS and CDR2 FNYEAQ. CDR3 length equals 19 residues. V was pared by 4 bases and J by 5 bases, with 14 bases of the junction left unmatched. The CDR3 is CASSSLPPGLAGAKDTQYF. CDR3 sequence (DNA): TGTGCCAGCAGCTCCCTCCCACCGGGACTAGCGGGAGCTAAAGATACGCAGTATTTT. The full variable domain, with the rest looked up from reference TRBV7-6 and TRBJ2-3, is GAGVSQSPRYKVTKRGQDVALRCDPISGHVSLYWYRQALGQGPEFLTYFNYEAQQDKSGLPNDRFSAERPEGSISTLTIQRTEQRDSAMYRCASSSLPPGLAGAKDTQYFGPGTRLTVL.

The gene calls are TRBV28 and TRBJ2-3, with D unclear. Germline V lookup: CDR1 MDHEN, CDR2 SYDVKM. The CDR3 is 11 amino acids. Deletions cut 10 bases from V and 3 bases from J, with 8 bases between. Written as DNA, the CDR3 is TGTGCCACTCTCAGGACAGATACGCAGTATTTT. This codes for CATLRTDTQYF.

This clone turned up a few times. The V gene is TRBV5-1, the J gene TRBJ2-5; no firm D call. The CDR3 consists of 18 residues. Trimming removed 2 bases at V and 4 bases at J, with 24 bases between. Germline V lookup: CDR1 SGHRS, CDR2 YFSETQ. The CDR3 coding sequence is TGCGCCAGCAGCTTCCTTCCTATATCGTTGGGATTTGGAGAGACCCAGTACTTC. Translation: CASSFLPISLGFGETQYF.

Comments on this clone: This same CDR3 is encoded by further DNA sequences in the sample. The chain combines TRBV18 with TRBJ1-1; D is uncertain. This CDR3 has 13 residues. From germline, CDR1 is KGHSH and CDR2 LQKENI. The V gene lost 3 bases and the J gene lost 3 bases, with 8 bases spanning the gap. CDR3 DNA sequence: TGTGCCAGCTCACCTGTTGAGGACACTGAAGCTTTCTTT. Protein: CASSPVEDTEAFF.